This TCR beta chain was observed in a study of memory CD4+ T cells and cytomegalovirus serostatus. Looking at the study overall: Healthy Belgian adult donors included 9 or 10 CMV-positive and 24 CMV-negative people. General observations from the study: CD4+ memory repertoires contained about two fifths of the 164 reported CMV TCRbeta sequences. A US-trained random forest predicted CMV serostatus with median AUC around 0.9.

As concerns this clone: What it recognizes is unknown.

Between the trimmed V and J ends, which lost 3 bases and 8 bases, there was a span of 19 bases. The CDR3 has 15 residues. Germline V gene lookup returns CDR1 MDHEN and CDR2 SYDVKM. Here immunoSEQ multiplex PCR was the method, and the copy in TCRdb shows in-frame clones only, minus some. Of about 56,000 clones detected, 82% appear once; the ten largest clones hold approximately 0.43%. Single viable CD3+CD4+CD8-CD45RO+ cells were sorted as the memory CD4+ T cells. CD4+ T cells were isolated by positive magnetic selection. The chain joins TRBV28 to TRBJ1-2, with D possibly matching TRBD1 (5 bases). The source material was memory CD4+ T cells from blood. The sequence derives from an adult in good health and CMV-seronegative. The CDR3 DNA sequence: TGTGCCAGCAGTTTTTACCAGGGACCCACAAGAGGCTACACCTTC. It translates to CASSFYQGPTRGYTF.